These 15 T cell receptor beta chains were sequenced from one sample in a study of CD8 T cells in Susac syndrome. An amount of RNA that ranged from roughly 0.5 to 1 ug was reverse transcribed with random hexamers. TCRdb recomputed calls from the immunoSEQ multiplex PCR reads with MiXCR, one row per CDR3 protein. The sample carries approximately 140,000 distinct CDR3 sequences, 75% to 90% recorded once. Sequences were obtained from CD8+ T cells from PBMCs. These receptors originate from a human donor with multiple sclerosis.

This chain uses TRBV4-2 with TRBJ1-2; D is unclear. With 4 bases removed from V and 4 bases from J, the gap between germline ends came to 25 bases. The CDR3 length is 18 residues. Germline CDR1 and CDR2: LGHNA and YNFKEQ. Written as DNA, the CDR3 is TGTGCCAGCAGCCGAGTTCGGCCAGTACGCATAGTAACCTATGGCTACACCTTC. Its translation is CASSRVRPVRIVTYGYTF.

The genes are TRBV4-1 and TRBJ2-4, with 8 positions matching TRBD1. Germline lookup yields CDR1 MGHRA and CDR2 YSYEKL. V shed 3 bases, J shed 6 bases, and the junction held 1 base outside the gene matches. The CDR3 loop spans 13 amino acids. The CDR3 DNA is TGCGCCAGCAGCCAGGACAGGGTAAACATTCAGTACTTC. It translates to CASSQDRVNIQYF.

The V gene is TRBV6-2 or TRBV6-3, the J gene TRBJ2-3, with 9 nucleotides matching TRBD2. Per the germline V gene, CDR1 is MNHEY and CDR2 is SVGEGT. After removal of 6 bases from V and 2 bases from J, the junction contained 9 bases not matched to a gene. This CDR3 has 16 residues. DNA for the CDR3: TGTGCCAGCAGCATCCTACTAGCGGGCATCACAGATACGCAGTATTTT. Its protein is CASSILLAGITDTQYF.

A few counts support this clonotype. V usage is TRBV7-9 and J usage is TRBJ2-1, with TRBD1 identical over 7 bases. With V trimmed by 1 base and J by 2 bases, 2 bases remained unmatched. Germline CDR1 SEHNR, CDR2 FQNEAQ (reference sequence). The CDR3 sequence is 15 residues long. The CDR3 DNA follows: TGTGCCAGCAGCTTAGGGCAGGGGGCCTACAATGAGCAGTTCTTC. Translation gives CASSLGQGAYNEQFF.

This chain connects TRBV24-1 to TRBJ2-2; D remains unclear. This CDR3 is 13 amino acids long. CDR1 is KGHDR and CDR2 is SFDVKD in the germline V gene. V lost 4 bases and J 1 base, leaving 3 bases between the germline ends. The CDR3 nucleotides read TGTGCCACCAGTGACGAGAACACCGGGGAGCTGTTTTTT. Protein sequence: CATSDENTGELFF.

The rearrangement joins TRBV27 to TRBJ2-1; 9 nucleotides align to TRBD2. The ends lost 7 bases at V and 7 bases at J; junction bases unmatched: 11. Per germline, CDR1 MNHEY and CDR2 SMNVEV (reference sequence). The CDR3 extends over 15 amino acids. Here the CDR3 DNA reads TGTGCCAGCACCCCCTTAGCGGGAGTGGCTAATGAGCAGTTCTTC. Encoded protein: CASTPLAGVANEQFF.

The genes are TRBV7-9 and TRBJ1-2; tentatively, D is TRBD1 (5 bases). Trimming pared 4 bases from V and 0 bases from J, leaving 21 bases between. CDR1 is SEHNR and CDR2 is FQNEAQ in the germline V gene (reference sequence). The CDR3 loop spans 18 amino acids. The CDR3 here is CASSWGRGAGDPNYGYTF. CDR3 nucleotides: TGTGCCAGCAGCTGGGGGAGAGGTGCAGGCGACCCTAACTATGGCTACACCTTC. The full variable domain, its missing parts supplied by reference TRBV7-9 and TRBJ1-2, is DTGVSQNPRHKITKRGQNVTFRCDPISEHNRLYWYRQTLGQGPEFLTYFQNEAQLEKSRLLSDRFSAERPKGSFSTLEIQRTEQGDSAMYLCASSWGRGAGDPNYGYTFGSGTRLTVV.

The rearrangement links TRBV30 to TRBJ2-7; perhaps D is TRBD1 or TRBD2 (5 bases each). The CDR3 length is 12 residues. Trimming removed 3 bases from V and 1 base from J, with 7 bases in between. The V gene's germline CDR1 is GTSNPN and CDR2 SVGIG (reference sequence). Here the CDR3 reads CAWRRGSYEQYV. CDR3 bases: TGTGCCTGGAGGAGGGGTTCCTACGAGCAGTACGTC.

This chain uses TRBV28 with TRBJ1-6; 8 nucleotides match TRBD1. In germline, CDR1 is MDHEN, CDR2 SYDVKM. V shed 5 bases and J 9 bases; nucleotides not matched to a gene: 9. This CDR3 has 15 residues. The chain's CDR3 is CASSPVTGGSSPLHF. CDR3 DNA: TGTGCCAGCAGTCCCGTTACAGGGGGATCTTCACCCCTCCACTTT.

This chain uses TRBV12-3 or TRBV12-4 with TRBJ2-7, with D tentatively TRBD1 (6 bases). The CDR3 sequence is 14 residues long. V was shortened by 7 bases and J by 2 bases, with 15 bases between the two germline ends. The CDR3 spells CASTSSDRPYEQYV. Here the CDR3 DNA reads TGTGCCAGCACTTCCTCGGACAGACCCTACGAGCAGTACGTC.

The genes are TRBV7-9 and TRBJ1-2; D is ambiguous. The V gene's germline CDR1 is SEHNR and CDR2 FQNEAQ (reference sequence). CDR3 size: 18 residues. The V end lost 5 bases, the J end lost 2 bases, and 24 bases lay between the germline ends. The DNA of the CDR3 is TGTGCCAGCAGCAGCAGCGGGGTTTGGGCCGGAGAAAACTATGGCTACACCTTC. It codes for CASSSSGVWAGENYGYTF.

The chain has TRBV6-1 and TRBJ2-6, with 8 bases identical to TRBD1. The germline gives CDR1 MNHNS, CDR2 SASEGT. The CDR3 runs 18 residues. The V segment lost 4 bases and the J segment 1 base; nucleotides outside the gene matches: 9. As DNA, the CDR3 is TGTGCCAGCAGTGCGACGTCGGACAGGGTTTCTGGGGCCAACGTCCTGACTTTC. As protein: CASSATSDRVSGANVLTF.

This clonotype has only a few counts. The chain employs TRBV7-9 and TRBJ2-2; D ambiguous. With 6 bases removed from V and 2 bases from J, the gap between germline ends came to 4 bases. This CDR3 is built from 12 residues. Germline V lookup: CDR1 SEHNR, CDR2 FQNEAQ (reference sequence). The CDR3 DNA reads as TGTGCCAGCAGTGCCAACACCGGGGAGCTGTTTTTT. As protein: CASSANTGELFF. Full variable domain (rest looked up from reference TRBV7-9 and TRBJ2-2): DTGVSQNPRHKITKRGQNVTFRCDPISEHNRLYWYRQTLGQGPEFLTYFQNEAQLEKSRLLSDRFSAERPKGSFSTLEIQRTEQGDSAMYLCASSANTGELFFGEGSRLTVL.

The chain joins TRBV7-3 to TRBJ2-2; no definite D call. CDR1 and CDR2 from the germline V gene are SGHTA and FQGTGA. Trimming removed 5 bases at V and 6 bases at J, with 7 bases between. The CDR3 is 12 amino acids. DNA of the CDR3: TGTGCCAGCAGCGCCTCCGCCGGGGAGCTGTTTTTT. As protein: CASSASAGELFF.

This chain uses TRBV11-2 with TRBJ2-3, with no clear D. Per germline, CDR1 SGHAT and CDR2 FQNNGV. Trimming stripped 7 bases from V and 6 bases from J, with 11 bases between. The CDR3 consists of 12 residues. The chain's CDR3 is CASTINLDTQYF. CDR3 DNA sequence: TGTGCCAGCACTATTAACCTGGATACGCAGTATTTT.